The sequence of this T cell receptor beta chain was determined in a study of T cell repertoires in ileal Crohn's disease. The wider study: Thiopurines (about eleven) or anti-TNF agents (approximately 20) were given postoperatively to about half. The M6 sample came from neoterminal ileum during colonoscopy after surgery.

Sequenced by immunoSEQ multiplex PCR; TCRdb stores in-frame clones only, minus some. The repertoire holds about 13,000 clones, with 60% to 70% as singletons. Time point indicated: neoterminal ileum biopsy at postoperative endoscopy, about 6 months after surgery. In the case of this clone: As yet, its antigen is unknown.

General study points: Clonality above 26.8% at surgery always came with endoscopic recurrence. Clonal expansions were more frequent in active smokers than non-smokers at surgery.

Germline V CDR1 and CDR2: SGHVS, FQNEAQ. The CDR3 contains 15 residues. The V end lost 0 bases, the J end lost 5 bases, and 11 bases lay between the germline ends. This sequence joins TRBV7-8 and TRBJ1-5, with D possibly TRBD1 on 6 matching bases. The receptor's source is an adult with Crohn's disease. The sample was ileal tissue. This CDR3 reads CASSLAFGGDQPQHF. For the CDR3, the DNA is TGTGCCAGCAGCTTAGCTTTCGGGGGCGATCAGCCCCAGCATTTT.